One and the same sample provided the 30 T cell receptor beta chains below, sequenced in a study of PD-1 blockade in classical Hodgkin lymphoma. Sequenced by immunoSEQ multiplex PCR; TCRdb stores in-frame clones only, minus some. Of fewer than 30,000 clones detected, over 65% appear once; the ten largest clones hold under 25%. Each of the patients experienced relapse following autologous stem cell transplantation, and their brentuximab vedotin exposure differed. The sequencing used peripheral blood mononuclear cells (PBMCs), collected before the second cycle of nivolumab. The origin of the receptors is a human donor with classical Hodgkin lymphoma.

This rearrangement joins TRBV7-3 to TRBJ2-2; D is unclear. The CDR3 is 14 amino acids. V gave up 2 bases and J gave up 3 bases, with 7 bases separating them. Germline V gene lookup returns CDR1 SGHTA and CDR2 FQGTGA. CDR3 residues: CASSLHRDTGELFF. The DNA of the CDR3 is TGTGCCAGCAGCTTACATAGAGACACCGGGGAGCTGTTTTTT.

The V call is TRBV6-1, the J call TRBJ2-7; perhaps TRBD2 as D (6 bases). The V end lost 10 bases, the J end lost 0 bases, and 16 bases lay between the germline ends. The CDR3 loop spans 14 amino acids. Per the germline V gene, CDR1 is MNHNS and CDR2 is SASEGT. CDR3 coding DNA: TGTGCCACCGTTGGAGGGGTAAGCTCCTACGAGCAGTACGTC. Translating gives CATVGGVSSYEQYV.

This rearrangement joins TRBV6-5 to TRBJ1-4, with 10 bases matching TRBD1. The V gene's germline CDR1 is MNHEY and CDR2 SVGAGI. With 6 bases clipped from V and 7 bases from J, the junction kept 5 bases outside the gene matches. CDR3 length: 14 amino acids. CDR3 sequence: CASRPGQGSEKLFF. DNA for the CDR3: TGTGCCAGCAGGCCGGGACAGGGGAGTGAAAAACTGTTTTTT.

Written as DNA, the CDR3 is TGTGCCAGCACCCTAGCGGGGAGGTACAATGAGCAGTTCTTC. This gives the protein CASTLAGRYNEQFF. This chain joins TRBV11-2 and TRBJ2-1, with 9 bases matching TRBD2. The CDR3 runs 14 residues. V lost 7 bases and J lost 4; bases outside the gene matches: 5. Germline assignment: CDR1 SGHAT and CDR2 FQNNGV.

The chain uses TRBV7-9 and TRBJ1-5; tentatively, D is TRBD1 (5 bases). The ends were cut back, 2 bases at V and 1 base at J, with 15 bases in the middle. Germline V gene data show CDR1 as SEHNR and CDR2 as FQNEAQ (reference sequence). The length of the CDR3 is 17 residues. In nucleotides, the CDR3 is TGTGCCAGCAGCTTATCTCTCCTCAGGGACAGCAATCAGCCCCAGCATTTT. Amino acids: CASSLSLLRDSNQPQHF.

The rearrangement joins TRBV9 to TRBJ1-6; TRBD1 aligns across 9 bases. Germline V CDR1 and CDR2: SGDLS, YYNGEE. V trimming: 6 bases; J trimming: 7 bases; junction bases outside the gene matches: 5. This CDR3 is 14 amino acids long. The CDR3 spells CASNQGQGNSPLHF. The CDR3 bases are TGTGCCAGCAACCAGGGACAGGGAAATTCACCCCTCCACTTT.

The chain employs TRBV7-8 and TRBJ2-2; D is possibly TRBD1 or TRBD2 (5 bases each). Germline V gives CDR1 SGHVS, CDR2 FQNEAQ. Trimming pared 0 bases from V and 5 bases from J, leaving 19 bases between. This CDR3 has 18 residues. The CDR3 reads CASSLAIFLSGRTGELFF. CDR3 sequence (DNA): TGTGCCAGCAGCTTAGCTATATTTCTATCGGGGCGGACCGGGGAGCTGTTTTTT.

The rearrangement uses TRBV4-1 and TRBJ1-1; D is unclear. Trimming removed 6 bases at V and 1 base at J, with 18 bases between. The germline V gene encodes CDR1 MGHRA and CDR2 YSYEKL. This CDR3 contains 16 residues. The CDR3 nucleotides are TGCGCCAGCAGACCGACATCACCTACAGCGAACACTGAAGCTTTCTTT. The encoded protein is CASRPTSPTANTEAFF.

CDR3: CASSQELGSGANVLTF. The CDR3 region has the DNA TGCGCCAGCAGCCAAGAGTTGGGGTCTGGGGCCAACGTCCTGACTTTC. This rearrangement joins TRBV4-3 to TRBJ2-6; no reliable D call. Trimming cost V 0 bases and J 1 base, with 7 bases left between them. CDR1 and CDR2 from the germline V gene are LGHNA and YSLEER. This CDR3 has 16 amino acids.

The J gene is TRBJ1-5, the V gene TRBV19; possible D gene TRBD1, 5 bases. V dropped 1 base and J dropped 5 bases, with 15 bases sitting between them. Germline assignment: CDR1 LNHDA and CDR2 SQIVND (reference sequence). CDR3 length: 16 residues. CDR3 DNA: TGTGCCAGTAGTATAGTTACTACAGGAGGCGATCAGCCCCAGCATTTT. Translated: CASSIVTTGGDQPQHF.

The chain recombines TRBV4-2 with TRBJ1-4; unclear D gene. In germline, CDR1 is LGHNA, CDR2 YNFKEQ. The CDR3 is 15 residues long. V shed 0 bases and J shed 5 bases, with 10 bases lying between them. The CDR3: CASSQDWAGNEKLFF. DNA for the CDR3: TGTGCCAGCAGCCAAGATTGGGCCGGGAATGAAAAACTGTTTTTT.

This chain joins TRBV6-6 and TRBJ2-5; 14 nucleotides line up with TRBD2. CDR1 MNHNY and CDR2 SVGAGI come from the germline V gene (reference sequence). The CDR3 runs 15 residues. V was clipped by 5 bases and J by 3 bases; unmatched bases: 2. The CDR3 reads CASSGLAGGEETQYF. CDR3 nucleotides: TGTGCCAGCAGTGGACTAGCGGGAGGAGAAGAGACCCAGTACTTC.

The CDR3, as DNA: TGTGCCAGCAGGATCGCAGGGGGCACTGAAGCTTTCTTT. Translation gives CASRIAGGTEAFF. The rearrangement links TRBV6-5 to TRBJ1-1, with 7 bases matching TRBD1. The CDR3 is made up of 13 amino acids. Germline assignment: CDR1 MNHEY and CDR2 SVGAGI. Trimming removed 6 bases from V and 4 bases from J; junction bases left unmatched: 5.

This sequence joins TRBV10-3 and TRBJ2-3; TRBD2 is a possible D gene (6 bases). Trimming removed 10 bases at V and 5 bases at J, with 19 bases between. Germline V CDR1 and CDR2: ENHRY, SYGVKD. This CDR3 is built from 14 residues. CDR3 sequence reads: CATQYAGQVDTQYF. The CDR3 DNA is TGTGCCACCCAGTATGCGGGGCAAGTAGATACGCAGTATTTT.

V and J are TRBV20-1 and TRBJ1-1; 9 nucleotides line up with TRBD1. There are 11 residues in the CDR3. V was clipped by 6 bases and J by 7 bases; unmatched bases: 3. CDR1 and CDR2 (germline): DFQATT, SNEGSKA (reference sequence). The CDR3, as DNA: TGCAGTGCCGTGGACAGGGGTGAAGCTTTCTTT. It yields the protein CSAVDRGEAFF.

This clone was found once. This rearrangement joins TRBV9 to TRBJ2-5; 8 bases are a match to TRBD2. J gave up 3 bases and V 4 bases, and 8 bases lay outside the gene matches. Germline V CDR1 and CDR2: SGDLS, YYNGEE. The CDR3 spans 15 residues. This chain's CDR3 is CASSPSTSVKETQYF. Written as DNA, the CDR3 is TGTGCCAGCAGCCCGTCGACTAGCGTTAAAGAGACCCAGTACTTC.

The chain couples TRBV5-4 to TRBJ2-2; D uncertain. V lost 2 bases and J 5 bases, leaving 1 base between the germline ends. The CDR3 has 11 residues. CDR1 SGHNT and CDR2 YYREEE come from the germline V gene (reference sequence). The CDR3 coding sequence is TGTGCCAGCAGCTTTACCGGGGAGCTGTTTTTT. Translating it yields CASSFTGELFF.

The chain uses TRBV5-5 and TRBJ2-2; TRBD2 matches at 10 bases. The junction had 8 bases not matched to a gene; V was cut back by 4 bases and J by 2 bases. Germline V gene sequence: CDR1 SGHKS, CDR2 YYEKEE (reference sequence). The CDR3 extends over 17 amino acids. The CDR3 loop is CASSTRLAGFNTGELFF. CDR3 sequence (DNA): TGTGCCAGCAGCACCCGACTAGCGGGTTTTAACACCGGGGAGCTGTTTTTT.

The rearrangement links TRBV9 to TRBJ2-2; 7 bases align to TRBD1. CDR3 length: 17 amino acids. Unmatched junction bases numbered 8, after V lost 1 base and J lost 2 bases. CDR1 SGDLS and CDR2 YYNGEE come from the germline V gene. CDR3 sequence reads: CASSVTGDVANTGELFF. The CDR3 nucleotides read TGTGCCAGCAGCGTAACAGGGGACGTGGCAAACACCGGGGAGCTGTTTTTT.

This chain connects TRBV11-3 to TRBJ1-5; a weak D match, TRBD1 (5 bases). The CDR3 sequence is 16 residues long. The V end was cut by 5 bases, the J end by 0 bases, with 14 bases between. Germline V CDR1 and CDR2: SGHNT, YENEEA. CDR3 sequence reads: CASSPRRGDSNQPQHF. The CDR3 DNA follows: TGTGCCAGCAGCCCAAGGCGGGGGGATAGCAATCAGCCCCAGCATTTT.

The chain carries TRBV27 and TRBJ2-2; no clear D. V was pared by 4 bases and J by 6 bases, with 6 bases between. This CDR3 comprises 12 residues. The germline gives CDR1 MNHEY, CDR2 SMNVEV (reference sequence). The CDR3 is CASSSGSGELFF. The CDR3 bases are TGTGCCAGCAGTTCAGGATCCGGGGAGCTGTTTTTT.

This sequence joins TRBV5-1 and TRBJ2-1; TRBD2 aligns across 7 bases. CDR1 and CDR2 from the germline V gene are SGHRS and YFSETQ. This CDR3 contains 15 residues. Trimming removed 4 bases from V and 2 bases from J; junction bases left unmatched: 6. CDR3 in amino acids: CASSPESGTYNEQFF. DNA for the CDR3: TGCGCCAGCAGCCCAGAAAGCGGGACCTACAATGAGCAGTTCTTC.

To note about this clone: Germline is not matched at one junction end, which may reflect a read error. The chain joins TRBV5-1 to TRBJ2-1; 7 nucleotides align to TRBD1. This CDR3 spans 14 amino acids. Germline V gives CDR1 SGHRS, CDR2 YFSETQ. CDR3 loop: CASSTGDTYNGQFF. CDR3 DNA: TGCGCCAGCAGCACAGGGGACACCTACAATGGGCAGTTCTTC.

This chain uses TRBV5-4 with TRBJ2-7; possibly TRBD2 for D (7 bases). V was shortened by 2 bases and J by 4 bases, with 10 bases between the two germline ends. The CDR3 covers 13 residues. From germline, CDR1 is SGHNT and CDR2 YYREEE (reference sequence). CDR3 coding DNA: TGTGCCAGCAGCTTACAGGGAGGGTACGAGCAGTACGTC. This sequence encodes CASSLQGGYEQYV.

The V call is TRBV5-1, the J call TRBJ2-2; possible D gene TRBD1, 5 bases. This CDR3 has 13 residues. The germline gives CDR1 SGHRS, CDR2 YFSETQ. Between the trimmed V and J ends, which lost 4 bases and 8 bases, there was a span of 12 bases. The CDR3 DNA reads as TGCGCCAGCAGCCCAGAGACAGCGGGGGAGCTGTTTTTT. It encodes CASSPETAGELFF. The full variable domain, its missing parts supplied by reference TRBV5-1 and TRBJ2-2, is KAGVTQTPRYLIKTRGQQVTLSCSPISGHRSVSWYQQTPGQGLQFLFEYFSETQRNKGNFPGRFSGRQFSNSRSEMNVSTLELGDSALYLCASSPETAGELFFGEGSRLTVL.

V and J are TRBV25-1 and TRBJ2-2, with 8 nucleotides matching TRBD1. CDR3 length equals 14 residues. Germline lookup yields CDR1 MGHDK and CDR2 SYGVNS. After removal of 3 bases from V and 3 bases from J, the junction contained 0 bases not matched to a gene. CDR3 coding DNA: TGTGCCAGCAGTGAGGACAGGGACACCGGGGAGCTGTTTTTT. This codes for CASSEDRDTGELFF.

This chain uses TRBV6-5 with TRBJ2-2, with D possibly called TRBD1 or TRBD2 (6 bases each). Germline CDR1 MNHEY, CDR2 SVGAGI. Trimming stripped 5 bases from V and 6 bases from J, with 16 bases between. This CDR3 has 15 residues. CDR3 protein: CASSKRGRGAGELFF. The CDR3 region has the DNA TGTGCCAGCAGTAAACGGGGGCGCGGGGCCGGGGAGCTGTTTTTT.

J is TRBJ2-1 and V is TRBV2; D remains unclear. Trimming pared 4 bases from V and 9 bases from J, leaving 7 bases between. The CDR3 spans 11 residues. Germline CDR1 is SNHLY and CDR2 is FYNNEI. CDR3 nucleotides: TGTGCCAGCAGTGTGCTAGGTGAGCAGTTCTTC. Its translation is CASSVLGEQFF. Full variable domain (rest looked up from reference TRBV2 and TRBJ2-1): EPEVTQTPSHQVTQMGQEVILRCVPISNHLYFYWYRQILGQKVEFLVSFYNNEISEKSEIFDDQFSVERPDGSNFTLKIRSTKLEDSAMYFCASSVLGEQFFGPGTRLTVL.

The CDR3 spells CASSIGSGSPTNYGYTF. In DNA form, the CDR3 reads TGTGCCAGTAGTATAGGTTCTGGCAGCCCCACCAACTATGGCTACACCTTC. This chain connects TRBV19 to TRBJ1-2; D unresolved. Germline V CDR1 and CDR2: LNHDA, SQIVND (reference sequence). Trimming removed 1 base at V and 2 bases at J, with 17 bases between. This CDR3 comprises 17 residues.

The chain joins TRBV4-1 to TRBJ2-3; tentatively, D is TRBD1 (6 bases). CDR3 length equals 13 residues. The V end lost 8 bases, the J end lost 4 bases, and 13 bases lay between the germline ends. Looked up from germline, CDR1 is MGHRA and CDR2 is YSYEKL. The CDR3 region has the DNA TGCGCCAGCCGAAGGGGGATCTCAGATACGCAGTATTTT. It specifies CASRRGISDTQYF.